This T cell receptor (beta chain) derives from a study of blood T cell repertoires in COVID-19. Overall study: T cells, B-cell-depleted T cells, or PBMCs provided the cDNA or gDNA that served as material.

As handled by the study authors: Using reference gene primer amplification, nucleated cell counts were estimated. Assay used: immunoSEQ multiplex PCR; TCRdb lists only in-frame clones, some missing. V, J and clone size are those of that table, while D and trimming were read from the DNA. The data contain under 250,000 clones, 65% to 90% of them seen just once; the ten biggest clones take up roughly 10%. Trimming took 1 base from V and 5 from J, leaving 11 bases between them. CDR3 length: 14 amino acids. Germline CDR1 and CDR2: SGHDN and FVKESK. The receptor was derived from a man aged 50-60 years with COVID-19, enrolled during active disease. Sequenced input: peripheral blood. J is TRBJ1-1 and V is TRBV14, with D possibly being TRBD1 (5 bases). The CDR3 bases are TGTGCCAGCAGCCAAGGGGGCCTCGGGACTGAAGCTTTCTTT. Its translation: CASSQGGLGTEAFF.